This entry lists 10 T cell receptor beta chains sequenced from one sample in a study of T-cell reconstitution after alpha-beta-depleted transplantation in children. Preparation of the TCRbeta library was carried out with unique molecular identifiers. TCRdb re-analysed the PCR reads in MiXCR, keeping a single row per CDR3 protein. The table shows hundreds of thousands of distinct CDR3 sequences, with roughly a tenth occurring only once. The source material was PBMCs from the stem cell graft donor, sampled from the stem cell graft. These receptors all stem from a human donor who donated a stem cell graft to a child with acute myeloid leukemia.

Ten or more counts support this clonotype. This chain joins TRBV4-3 and TRBJ2-5; no clear D gene. The V gene lost 1 base and the J gene lost 9 bases, with 9 bases spanning the gap. Germline CDR1 reads LGHNA; CDR2 reads YSLEER. This CDR3 comprises 12 residues. The CDR3 here is CASSQGSAAQYF. The CDR3 DNA sequence: TGCGCCAGCAGCCAAGGGAGCGCAGCCCAGTACTTC.

The J gene is TRBJ2-7, the V gene TRBV27; 10 bases fit TRBD1. The CDR3 contains 17 residues. CDR1 is MNHEY and CDR2 is SMNVEV in the germline V gene (reference sequence). V lost 3 bases to trimming and J lost 7 bases; unmatched junction nucleotides: 15. This chain's CDR3 is CASSFDPPGQGSREQYF. The DNA for the CDR3 is TGTGCCAGCAGTTTCGACCCTCCGGGACAGGGGAGTCGGGAGCAGTACTTC.

This clonotype was found a few times. CDR3 coding DNA: TGTGCCAGCACCCGGGGGAACACCGGGGAGCTGTTTTTT. This sequence encodes CASTRGNTGELFF. The chain links TRBV12-3 or TRBV12-4 to TRBJ2-2, with a tentative D call TRBD2 (5 bases). V was clipped by 7 bases and J by 1 base, with 7 bases between them. CDR3 length: 13 amino acids.

V is TRBV15 and J is TRBJ2-7; D possibly corresponds to TRBD1 (6 bases). Germline CDR1 reads LNHNV; CDR2 reads YYDKDF (reference sequence). V was pared by 8 bases and J by 4 bases, with 15 bases between. The CDR3 runs 13 residues. The CDR3 region has the DNA TGTGCCACCCGGGACACAATAAGTTACGAGCAGTACTTC. The encoded protein is CATRDTISYEQYF.

This clonotype showed up just a few times. The chain links TRBV20-1 to TRBJ2-3; 10 nucleotides align to TRBD1. This CDR3 is built from 14 residues. Germline lookup yields CDR1 DFQATT and CDR2 SNEGSKA (reference sequence). V lost 2 bases and J lost 4; bases outside the gene matches: 3. The CDR3 DNA reads TGCAGTGCTAGATTCGGACAGGGGGCAGATACGCAGTATTTT. Its protein is CSARFGQGADTQYF.

This clonotype was picked up many times. The rearrangement joins TRBV27 to TRBJ2-7; the D call may be TRBD1 or TRBD2 (5 bases each). Germline values: CDR1 MNHEY, CDR2 SMNVEV (reference sequence). The CDR3 sequence is 14 residues long. V lost 3 bases to trimming and J lost 1 base, with 10 bases between them. DNA of the CDR3: TGTGCCAGCAGTTTCCAGGGACCATCCTACGAGCAGTACTTC. It specifies CASSFQGPSYEQYF.

The sample holds many counts of this clonotype. The chain employs TRBV7-2 and TRBJ2-1; 9 bases match TRBD2. Germline values: CDR1 SGHTA, CDR2 FQGNSA. The CDR3 contains 15 residues. V trimming: 4 bases; J trimming: 7 bases; junction bases outside the gene matches: 8. CDR3 nucleotides: TGTGCCAGCAGCTGGGTTAGCGGGAGCGGAAATGAGCAGTTCTTC. It encodes CASSWVSGSGNEQFF.

This chain's CDR3 is CASSQGGDRGRLETQYF. CDR3 nucleotides: TGTGCCAGCAGCCAAGGCGGGGACAGGGGGCGGTTAGAGACCCAGTACTTC. This chain connects TRBV3-1 to TRBJ2-5, with 12 bases lining up with TRBD1. The germline V gene has CDR1 LGHDT and CDR2 YNNKEL (reference sequence). J lost 4 bases, V lost 1 base, and 7 bases had no gene match. There are 17 residues in the CDR3.

This chain joins TRBV7-6 and TRBJ2-3; 8 bases agree with TRBD2. This CDR3 is 20 amino acids long. The junction had 20 bases not matched to a gene; V was cut back by 1 base and J by 5 bases. CDR1 and CDR2 (germline): SGHVS, FNYEAQ. CDR3 residues: CASSLVSPQGSGSELDTQYF. Written as DNA, the CDR3 is TGTGCCAGCAGCTTAGTGTCTCCCCAGGGGAGCGGGAGTGAACTAGATACGCAGTATTTT. Looking up the rest from reference TRBV7-6 and TRBJ2-3 gives the full variable domain: GAGVSQSPRYKVTKRGQDVALRCDPISGHVSLYWYRQALGQGPEFLTYFNYEAQQDKSGLPNDRFSAERPEGSISTLTIQRTEQRDSAMYRCASSLVSPQGSGSELDTQYFGPGTRLTVL.

This clonotype turned up a few times. The gene calls are TRBV30 and TRBJ2-1, with D unclear. The V gene's germline CDR1 is GTSNPN and CDR2 SVGIG (reference sequence). The CDR3 consists of 13 residues. Trimming shortened V by 3 bases and J by 1 base, and 7 bases separated the two germline ends. The CDR3 loop is CAWRVRSYNEQFF. CDR3 DNA: TGTGCCTGGAGGGTCAGATCCTACAATGAGCAGTTCTTC.